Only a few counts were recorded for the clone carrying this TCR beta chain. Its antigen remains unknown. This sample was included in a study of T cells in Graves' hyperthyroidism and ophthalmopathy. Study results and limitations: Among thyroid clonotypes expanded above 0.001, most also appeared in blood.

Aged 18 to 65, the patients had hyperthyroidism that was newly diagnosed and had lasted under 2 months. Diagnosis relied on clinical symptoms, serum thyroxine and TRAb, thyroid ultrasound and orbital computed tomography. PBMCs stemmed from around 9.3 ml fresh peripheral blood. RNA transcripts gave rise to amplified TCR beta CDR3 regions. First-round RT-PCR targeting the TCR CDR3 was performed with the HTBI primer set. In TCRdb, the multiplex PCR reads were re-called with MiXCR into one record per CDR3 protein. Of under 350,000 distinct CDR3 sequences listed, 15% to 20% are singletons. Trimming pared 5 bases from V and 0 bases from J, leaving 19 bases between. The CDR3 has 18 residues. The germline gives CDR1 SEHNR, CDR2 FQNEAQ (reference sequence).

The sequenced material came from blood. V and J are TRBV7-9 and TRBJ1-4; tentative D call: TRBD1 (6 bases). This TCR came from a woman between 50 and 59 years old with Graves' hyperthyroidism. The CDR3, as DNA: TGTGCCAGCAGCCCTGGACAGCCCCACTTTGCAACTAATGAAAAACTGTTTTTT. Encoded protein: CASSPGQPHFATNEKLFF.